The clone carrying this TCR beta chain has ten or more counts. Germline lookup yields CDR1 MNHNS and CDR2 SASEGT. The CDR3 covers 15 residues. Trimming took off 1 base at V and 4 bases at J, with 13 bases between the two ends. The sample comes from a study of neurological immune-mediated disorders. TCRdb processed the 5' RACE reads anew with MiXCR; each CDR3 protein has one entry. The data hold around 64,000 distinct CDR3 sequences, with approximately 3.3% observed a single time. The chain combines TRBV6-1 with TRBJ1-1; D is perhaps TRBD1 (6 bases). What was sequenced was PBMCs. The source is a woman in her forties or fifties with multiple sclerosis. The CDR3 DNA sequence: TGTGCCAGCAGTGAAGTGTCAGGGGTTGGCACTGAAGCTTTCTTT. The encoded protein is CASSEVSGVGTEAFF.